The sequence of this T cell receptor beta chain was determined in a study of CD8 T cells in ankylosing spondylitis. The study, taken as a whole, reports: Matched synovial fluid from ankylosing spondylitis patients was reported to be enriched for disease-linked clones. In ankylosing spondylitis blood, a motif of roughly eight highly homologous TCR beta variants appeared characteristic.

This clonotype showed up many times. Its antigen is not identified. TCRdb recomputed calls from the 5' RACE reads with MiXCR, one row per CDR3 protein. The table lists fewer than 550,000 distinct CDR3 sequences, over 4% of them singletons. Input material: blood, either unsorted or a sorted T cell fraction (not recorded which). This receptor was obtained from a male donor with ankylosing spondylitis.

As DNA, the CDR3 is TGTGCCAGCAGCAGAAGGACTAGCGGGAGGGCGGCTGAGCAGTTCTTC. This gives the protein CASSRRTSGRAAEQFF. J is TRBJ2-1 and V is TRBV7-9; 15 bases map to TRBD2. Germline V CDR1 and CDR2: SEHNR, FQNEAQ (reference sequence). This CDR3 comprises 16 residues. The J segment lost 9 bases and the V segment lost 5 bases, leaving 8 bases of the junction unmatched.